Listed here are 32 T cell receptor beta chains from one sample, sequenced in a study of blood T cells in healthy people across ages. For the second PCR, which ran for roughly 7 to 11 cycles, a sample-barcoded 5' primer and a J-beta primer mix were used. TCRdb recomputed calls from the 5' RACE reads with MiXCR, one row per CDR3 protein. The top ten hold 4% of the sample, which has 1.5 million to 1.9 million distinct CDR3 sequences, 40% to 45% seen once. The material sequenced was blood. The receptors come from a woman younger than 35 in good health.

The gene calls are TRBV7-9 and TRBJ2-1, with 8 positions matching TRBD1. CDR3 length equals 16 residues. Germline-derived CDR1 and CDR2 are SEHNR and FQNEAQ (reference sequence). V gave up 5 bases and J gave up 4 bases; unmatched junction bases: 10. The CDR3 spells CASSPDRGKRYNEQFF. The CDR3 DNA is TGTGCCAGCAGCCCCGACAGGGGTAAGAGGTACAATGAGCAGTTCTTC.

This clonotype has more than one count but fewer than ten. The chain couples TRBV7-6 to TRBJ2-7, with D perhaps matching TRBD2 (6 bases). The germline gives CDR1 SGHVS, CDR2 FNYEAQ. The V end lost 2 bases, the J end lost 7 bases, and 18 bases lay between the germline ends. This CDR3 spans 15 amino acids. The CDR3 nucleotides read TGTGCCAGCAGCTTATGGGCTAGCGAAAGCAATGAGCAGTACTTC. It is translated as CASSLWASESNEQYF.

The V and J genes are TRBV6-5 and TRBJ2-7; no reliable D call. The CDR3 spans 15 residues. V gave up 2 bases and J gave up 3 bases, with 14 bases separating them. Germline V gene sequence: CDR1 MNHEY, CDR2 SVGAGI. CDR3 DNA sequence: TGTGCCAGCAGTTACAATCGCGGCCCGGGCTACGAGCAGTACTTC. This translates into CASSYNRGPGYEQYF.

This clonotype was recorded many times. This chain joins TRBV11-1 and TRBJ2-7, with D tentatively TRBD2 (6 bases). The V end lost 2 bases, the J end lost 0 bases, and 20 bases lay between the germline ends. The CDR3 contains 18 residues. Germline V gives CDR1 SGHAT, CDR2 FQDESV (reference sequence). Here the CDR3 reads CASSLSRSGDSSSYEQYF. In DNA, the CDR3 is TGTGCCAGCAGCTTAAGCCGTTCGGGGGACTCGAGCTCCTACGAGCAGTACTTC.

The chain recombines TRBV29-1 with TRBJ2-1, with D possibly being TRBD1 (5 bases). The CDR3 extends over 14 amino acids. Deletions cut 4 bases from V and 9 bases from J, with 19 bases between. Germline lookup yields CDR1 SQVTM and CDR2 ANQGSEA. The chain's CDR3 is CSVVRQTSSGEQFF. CDR3 bases: TGCAGCGTTGTAAGACAGACCTCCTCCGGTGAGCAGTTCTTC.

The genes are TRBV6-6 and TRBJ1-1; tentative D call: TRBD1 (5 bases). The germline V and J ends were trimmed by 7 bases and 0 bases, with 12 bases remaining between them. CDR1 is MNHNY, CDR2 SVGAGI, per germline (reference sequence). The CDR3 spans 14 residues. The CDR3, as DNA: TGTGCCAGCACCACGGGGGTCTTGAACACTGAAGCTTTCTTT. It specifies CASTTGVLNTEAFF.

The chain recombines TRBV10-3 with TRBJ2-5, with 7 bases fitting TRBD1. This CDR3 comprises 16 residues. The trim removed 0 bases at V and 11 bases at J, leaving 15 bases unmatched. In germline, CDR1 is ENHRY, CDR2 SYGVKD. The CDR3 reads CAISESGGFGVNEQYF. The DNA of the CDR3 is TGTGCCATCAGTGAGTCAGGGGGCTTTGGGGTCAATGAGCAGTACTTC.

This clonotype has a handful of counts. J is TRBJ2-1 and V is TRBV27; the D gene is possibly TRBD2 (6 bases). The V end was cut by 5 bases, the J end by 2 bases, with 13 bases between. Per the germline V gene, CDR1 is MNHEY and CDR2 is SMNVEV (reference sequence). CDR3 length equals 15 residues. CDR3 residues: CASSHWDLTYNEQFF. The CDR3 bases are TGTGCCAGCAGTCACTGGGACTTAACCTACAATGAGCAGTTCTTC.

The rearrangement uses TRBV14 and TRBJ1-1; D uncertain. V was trimmed by 0 bases and J by 11 bases, leaving 13 bases between them. Per the germline V gene, CDR1 is SGHDN and CDR2 is FVKESK. The CDR3 is made up of 13 amino acids. CDR3 in DNA: TGTGCCAGCAGCCAAGACTGGGTTATCCAGGCTTTCTTT. The encoded protein is CASSQDWVIQAFF.

This clonotype has ten or more counts. V and J are TRBV5-1 and TRBJ2-3; 7 nucleotides line up with TRBD2. V shed 6 bases, J shed 3 bases, and the junction held 7 bases outside the gene matches. This CDR3 has 14 residues. Germline values: CDR1 SGHRS, CDR2 YFSETQ. The CDR3 here is CASTPLSGTDTQYF. In nucleotides, the CDR3 is TGCGCCAGCACCCCGCTTAGCGGGACAGATACGCAGTATTTT.

This clonotype was picked up many times. This rearrangement joins TRBV6-6 to TRBJ2-1; 10 bases match TRBD2. The CDR3 extends over 14 amino acids. The ends lost 8 bases at V and 7 bases at J; junction bases unmatched: 8. Germline V gives CDR1 MNHNY, CDR2 SVGAGI (reference sequence). The CDR3 nucleotides are TGTGCCAGCGAGGGGGCTAGCGGGAGAAATGAGCAGTTCTTC. Residues: CASEGASGRNEQFF.

As for this clonotype: It may be a read error: a sequence one base away is much more abundant. The rearrangement uses TRBV3-1 and TRBJ2-4; 13 bases map to TRBD2. With V trimmed by 4 bases and J by 13 bases, 19 bases remained unmatched. The CDR3 runs 18 residues. Germline V lookup: CDR1 LGHDT, CDR2 YNNKEL (reference sequence). This CDR3 is CASSLGTSGASSYNEQYF. CDR3 coding DNA: TGTGCCAGCAGCCTAGGGACTAGCGGGGCTAGCTCCTACAATGAGCAGTACTTC.

V usage is TRBV6-5 and J usage is TRBJ1-1; D unresolved. The germline CDR1 and CDR2 sequences are MNHEY and SVGAGI. The CDR3 consists of 15 residues. V lost 3 bases and J lost 1, with 12 bases in between. The CDR3 region is CASSYWALQNTEAFF. CDR3 sequence (DNA): TGTGCCAGCAGTTATTGGGCGCTCCAGAACACTGAAGCTTTCTTT.

This clonotype was seen more than once but under ten times. The chain is built from TRBV11-3 and TRBJ2-5; the D is unclear. CDR1 and CDR2 (germline): SGHNT, YENEEA. The CDR3 is 15 amino acids. With 0 bases removed from V and 4 bases from J, the gap between germline ends came to 12 bases. Written as DNA, the CDR3 is TGTGCCAGCAGCTTAGAAGGGCTTCCCGGAGAGACCCAGTACTTC. The encoded protein is CASSLEGLPGETQYF. The whole variable domain, filled in from reference TRBV11-3 and TRBJ2-5, reads EAGVVQSPRYKIIEKKQPVAFWCNPISGHNTLYWYLQNLGQGPELLIRYENEEAVDDSQLPKDRFSAERLKGVDSTLKIQPAELGDSAVYLCASSLEGLPGETQYFGPGTRLLVL.

This clonotype was seen only once. This rearrangement joins TRBV7-2 to TRBJ2-1; 8 nucleotides agree with TRBD2. The J call is in doubt because the DNA end fits TRBJ2-7 better. The CDR3 totals 13 residues. Germline V gene data show CDR1 as SGHTA and CDR2 as FQGNSA. CDR3 nucleotide sequence: TGTGCCAGTAGCGGGAACACCTACAATGAGCAGTACTTC. It is translated as CASSGNTYNEQYF.

The chain joins TRBV12-3 or TRBV12-4 to TRBJ2-7, with 7 bases that match TRBD2. TRBJ2-5 matches the DNA end more closely, so the J call is doubtful. The CDR3 is 15 amino acids. The chain's CDR3 is CASSPGLDIEETQYF. The CDR3 nucleotides read TGTGCCAGCAGCCCAGGACTAGATATAGAGGAGACCCAGTACTTC.

The count of this clonotype is one. The chain couples TRBV7-8 to TRBJ1-4; 10 positions match TRBD1. This CDR3 is built from 16 residues. The germline V gene encodes CDR1 SGHVS and CDR2 FQNEAQ. Trimming removed 5 bases from V and 8 bases from J; junction bases left unmatched: 11. The DNA for the CDR3 is TGTGCCAGCAGCCAAAGGGGCGGGACAGGGGCCGAAAAACTGTTTTTT. This codes for CASSQRGGTGAEKLFF.

This clonotype was picked up one time. The chain links TRBV20-1 to TRBJ2-7; weak D call: TRBD1 (5 bases). The CDR3 runs to 12 residues. Germline V gene data show CDR1 as DFQATT and CDR2 as SNEGSKA (reference sequence). V lost 5 bases and J 5 bases, leaving 13 bases between the germline ends. The CDR3: CSASRGWDEQYF. The CDR3 coding sequence is TGCAGTGCTTCTAGGGGCTGGGACGAGCAGTACTTC.

This chain joins TRBV6-5 and TRBJ2-7; no reliable D call. Germline V gene data show CDR1 as MNHEY and CDR2 as SVGAGI. The CDR3 spans 11 residues. V lost 4 bases and J lost 2, with 3 bases in between. The CDR3 DNA is TGTGCCAGCAGTTGGGCCTACGAGCAGTACTTC. It is translated as CASSWAYEQYF.

This chain connects TRBV7-9 to TRBJ2-5; D remains ambiguous. This CDR3 comprises 14 residues. Trimming removed 2 bases from V and 5 bases from J, with 12 bases in between. CDR1 and CDR2 (germline): SEHNR, FQNEAQ (reference sequence). CDR3 sequence reads: CASSLNQRWETQYF. The CDR3 DNA reads as TGTGCCAGCAGCTTAAACCAGAGATGGGAGACCCAGTACTTC. The variable domain in full, with the rest retrieved from reference TRBV7-9 and TRBJ2-5, is DTGVSQNPRHKITKRGQNVTFRCDPISEHNRLYWYRQTLGQGPEFLTYFQNEAQLEKSRLLSDRFSAERPKGSFSTLEIQRTEQGDSAMYLCASSLNQRWETQYFGPGTRLLVL.

This clonotype was observed a handful of times. The rearrangement uses TRBV6-2 or TRBV6-3 and TRBJ2-7; D remains ambiguous. CDR1 and CDR2 (germline): MNHEY, SVGEGT. Trimming took 2 bases from V and 6 from J, leaving 11 bases between them. This CDR3 region has 13 residues. This CDR3 reads CASSYDREFEQYF. Written as DNA, the CDR3 is TGTGCCAGCAGTTACGATCGAGAGTTCGAGCAGTACTTC.

The V call is TRBV30, the J call TRBJ1-2; the D gene is possibly TRBD1 (5 bases). Germline values: CDR1 GTSNPN, CDR2 SVGIG (reference sequence). Trimming took off 1 base at V and 4 bases at J, with 10 bases between the two ends. This CDR3 has 13 residues. CDR3 bases: TGTGCCTGGAGTGCGGGGGGTGGCTATGGCTACACCTTC. Protein sequence: CAWSAGGGYGYTF.

The rearrangement joins TRBV7-2 to TRBJ2-1, with 10 bases aligning to TRBD2. The trim removed 4 bases at V and 4 bases at J, leaving 7 bases unmatched. The CDR3 contains 16 residues. Germline lookup yields CDR1 SGHTA and CDR2 FQGNSA. The CDR3 reads CASSSSSGRLYNEQFF. Written as DNA, the CDR3 is TGTGCCAGCAGCTCATCTAGCGGGAGACTATACAATGAGCAGTTCTTC.

J is TRBJ1-6 and V is TRBV7-8; D remains unclear. Germline-derived CDR1 and CDR2 are SGHVS and FQNEAQ. The CDR3 is 16 amino acids. V was trimmed by 5 bases and J by 11 bases, leaving 22 bases between them. This chain's CDR3 is CASSPEFRRSLPPLHF. The CDR3 DNA sequence: TGTGCCAGCAGCCCAGAATTCAGGAGAAGTTTGCCACCCCTCCACTTT.

V usage is TRBV7-9 and J usage is TRBJ2-3; the D call may be TRBD1 or TRBD2 (5 bases each). The CDR3 has 15 residues. Germline V lookup: CDR1 SEHNR, CDR2 FQNEAQ (reference sequence). The V end lost 5 bases, the J end lost 3 bases, and 15 bases lay between the germline ends. This CDR3 is CASSPVGALTDTQYF. In nucleotides, the CDR3 is TGTGCCAGCAGCCCAGTCGGGGCATTAACAGATACGCAGTATTTT.

V gene TRBV4-1 combines with J gene TRBJ2-1; D perhaps matches TRBD2 (6 bases). The CDR3 length is 14 residues. V shed 1 base and J shed 6 bases, with 10 bases lying between them. CDR1 MGHRA and CDR2 YSYEKL come from the germline V gene. CDR3: CASSQVRLVNEQFF. CDR3 nucleotides: TGCGCCAGCAGCCAAGTCAGACTAGTCAATGAGCAGTTCTTC.

This clonotype turned up a few times. The chain employs TRBV30 and TRBJ2-7; the match to TRBD1 covers 10 bases. Germline V gene data show CDR1 as GTSNPN and CDR2 as SVGIG (reference sequence). The CDR3 has 15 residues. The CDR3, as DNA: TGTGCTACGTCGGAGTGGGACAGGGGAGACTACGAGCAGTACTTC. Protein product: CATSEWDRGDYEQYF.

The chain employs TRBV18 and TRBJ2-7; 13 bases map to TRBD2. CDR1 KGHSH and CDR2 LQKENI come from the germline V gene. The CDR3 runs to 18 residues. With 2 bases clipped from V and 5 bases from J, the junction kept 12 bases outside the gene matches. In DNA, the CDR3 is TGTGCCAGCTCACCAGAACTAGCGGGGGGGCCAGAGTCCCACGAGCAGTACTTC. This sequence encodes CASSPELAGGPESHEQYF.

The chain employs TRBV28 and TRBJ1-1; TRBD1 is a possible D gene (5 bases). The germline CDR1 and CDR2 sequences are MDHEN and SYDVKM. This CDR3 is built from 14 residues. V gave up 2 bases and J gave up 5 bases, with 12 bases separating them. CDR3 nucleotide sequence: TGTGCCAGCAGTTTAATACGGGGGAAGACTGAAGCTTTCTTT. This codes for CASSLIRGKTEAFF.

The chain carries TRBV7-2 and TRBJ2-2; 7 bases agree with TRBD2. This CDR3 region has 17 residues. CDR1 is SGHTA, CDR2 FQGNSA, per germline. V lost 1 base and J lost 0; bases outside the gene matches: 5. CDR3 in DNA: TGTGCCAGCAGCTTAGGGCTAGCGGTACCGAACACCGGGGAGCTGTTTTTT. This gives the protein CASSLGLAVPNTGELFF.

In this sample, this clonotype turned up a few times. The chain combines TRBV29-1 with TRBJ2-1; TRBD2 matches at 11 bases. The CDR3 covers 17 residues. V trimming: 4 bases; J trimming: 0 bases; junction bases outside the gene matches: 8. The germline gives CDR1 SQVTM, CDR2 ANQGSEA. The CDR3 sequence is CSVAGTSGESSYNEQFF. The CDR3 DNA reads TGCAGCGTTGCAGGGACTAGCGGAGAGAGCTCCTACAATGAGCAGTTCTTC.

This rearrangement joins TRBV5-6 to TRBJ2-1, with 7 nucleotides matching TRBD2. Germline CDR1 reads SGHDT; CDR2 reads YYEEEE. Germline trimming cut 2 bases from V and 10 bases from J; bases unmatched to any gene: 24. The CDR3 has 19 amino acids. CDR3 protein: CASSFLLGGLGGFNQEQFF. CDR3 coding DNA: TGTGCCAGCAGCTTCTTACTCGGAGGACTAGGTGGCTTTAATCAAGAGCAGTTCTTC. Full variable domain (rest looked up from reference TRBV5-6 and TRBJ2-1): DAGVTQSPTHLIKTRGQQVTLRCSPKSGHDTVSWYQQALGQGPQFIFQYYEEEERQRGNFPDRFSGHQFPNYSSELNVNALLLGDSALYLCASSFLLGGLGGFNQEQFFGPGTRLTVL.